The 32 T cell receptor beta chains in this list originate from one sample, sequenced in a study of OX40 agonist ivuxolimab in advanced cancers. Clones were sequenced by immunoSEQ multiplex PCR, and TCRdb holds only the in-frame ones, with some missing. Found here are around 17,000 clones, more than 85% of them singletons; the top ten hold roughly 7.2%. The sequences come from CD4+ or CD8+ T cells sorted from blood, collected in a trial of the OX40 agonist ivuxolimab. The receptors were sampled from an adult with an advanced solid tumor such as melanoma, head and neck, liver or kidney cancer.

The genes are TRBV5-5 and TRBJ2-7, with TRBD1 identical over 7 bases. J gave up 3 bases and V 4 bases, and 7 bases lay outside the gene matches. From germline, CDR1 is SGHKS and CDR2 YYEKEE (reference sequence). The CDR3 covers 14 residues. CDR3 DNA sequence: TGTGCCAGCAGCAGAATAACAGGGGTCTACGAGCAGTACTTC. Translating gives CASSRITGVYEQYF.

The genes are TRBV7-9 and TRBJ2-3; 10 nucleotides agree with TRBD2. The V segment lost 3 bases and the J segment 4 bases; nucleotides outside the gene matches: 10. The CDR3 totals 17 residues. CDR1 and CDR2 (germline): SEHNR, FQNEAQ (reference sequence). CDR3 nucleotide sequence: TGTGCCAGCAGCTTCTCTAGGGGACTAGCGACCCCAGATACGCAGTATTTT. Its protein product is CASSFSRGLATPDTQYF.

The chain's CDR3 is CASGFTPGTDNNEQFF. The CDR3, as DNA: TGTGCTAGTGGTTTCACCCCCGGGACAGATAACAATGAGCAGTTCTTC. The J gene is TRBJ2-1, the V gene TRBV12-5, with 7 bases that match TRBD1. Germline values: CDR1 LGHNT, CDR2 FRNRAP. The length of the CDR3 is 16 residues. Trimming cost V 3 bases and J 5 bases; bases outside gene matches: 10.

This clone was counted between two and nine times. The rearrangement uses TRBV10-3 and TRBJ2-7, with D possibly TRBD2 on 6 matching bases. The CDR3 has 13 residues. Trimming left V 0 bases short and J 4 bases short, with 7 bases between. CDR1 and CDR2 from the germline V gene are ENHRY and SYGVKD. The DNA for the CDR3 is TGTGCCATCAGTGAGTCGGGGGGATACGAGCAGTACTTC. Amino acid sequence: CAISESGGYEQYF.

This sequence joins TRBV6-6 and TRBJ1-5; 7 bases agree with TRBD1. The V gene's germline CDR1 is MNHNY and CDR2 SVGAGI (reference sequence). After removal of 8 bases from V and 2 bases from J, the junction contained 3 bases not matched to a gene. The CDR3 runs to 13 residues. CDR3 nucleotide sequence: TGTGCCAGCGGTACAGGGGGCAATCAGCCCCAGCATTTT. Its protein is CASGTGGNQPQHF.

This clone was detected a few times. One end of the junction is discordant with germline, which a read error may explain. The CDR3 here is CASSLAGDNEQFF. In nucleotides, the CDR3 is TGTGCTAGCAGCTTGGCCGGGGACAATGAGCAGTTCTTC. The V call is TRBV7-7, the J call TRBJ2-1; tentative D call: TRBD2 (5 bases). CDR1 and CDR2 from the germline V gene are SSHAT and FNYEAQ (reference sequence). This CDR3 is 13 amino acids long.

The V call is TRBV15, the J call TRBJ2-2; TRBD2 might be the D (5 bases). The CDR3 has 16 amino acids. Germline lookup yields CDR1 LNHNV and CDR2 YYDKDF (reference sequence). V was pared by 5 bases and J by 0 bases, with 13 bases between. CDR3 coding DNA: TGTGCCACCAGCCCTTGGGAGTCCGCGAACACCGGGGAGCTGTTTTTT. This sequence encodes CATSPWESANTGELFF.

The rearrangement joins TRBV11-2 to TRBJ2-1; TRBD2 matches at 10 bases. Germline V gene lookup returns CDR1 SGHAT and CDR2 FQNNGV. This CDR3 has 15 amino acids. The J segment lost 2 bases and the V segment lost 4 bases, leaving 2 bases of the junction unmatched. The CDR3 spells CASSSSGSTYNEQFF. The CDR3 bases are TGTGCCAGCAGCTCTAGCGGGAGTACCTACAATGAGCAGTTCTTC.

The chain recombines TRBV11-3 with TRBJ1-4, with unresolved D. The CDR3 spans 16 residues. The germline gives CDR1 SGHNT, CDR2 YENEEA. V lost 2 bases and J 0 bases, leaving 10 bases between the germline ends. The CDR3 nucleotides read TGTGCCAGCAGCTTACCGGACGGAGCAACTAATGAAAAACTGTTTTTT. The encoded protein is CASSLPDGATNEKLFF.

V gene TRBV27 combines with J gene TRBJ2-7; TRBD1 matches at 10 bases. CDR3 length: 16 residues. Germline V gene data show CDR1 as MNHEY and CDR2 as SMNVEV (reference sequence). J was trimmed by 4 bases and V by 4 bases; bases with no gene match: 10. CDR3 protein: CASSSSPGTGVYEQYF. The CDR3, as DNA: TGTGCCAGCAGTTCTTCCCCCGGGACAGGGGTATACGAGCAGTACTTC.

In this sample, this clone turned up once. This rearrangement joins TRBV9 to TRBJ2-7; 7 bases align to TRBD2. After removal of 3 bases from V and 6 bases from J, the junction contained 9 bases not matched to a gene. Germline V gives CDR1 SGDLS, CDR2 YYNGEE. The CDR3 runs 14 residues. This CDR3 reads CASSGGSTNPEQYF. In DNA, the CDR3 is TGTGCCAGCAGCGGCGGGAGTACGAACCCCGAGCAGTACTTC.

This chain links TRBV9 with TRBJ2-5; D not resolved. The length of the CDR3 is 13 residues. Germline V CDR1 and CDR2: SGDLS, YYNGEE. The germline V and J ends were trimmed by 3 bases and 4 bases, with 10 bases remaining between them. In DNA form, the CDR3 reads TGTGCCAGCAGCGAACCGGGCGTAGAGACCCAGTACTTC. It codes for CASSEPGVETQYF.

V is TRBV6-1 and J is TRBJ2-7; D is uncertain. Germline V gene lookup returns CDR1 MNHNS and CDR2 SASEGT. Trimming removed 1 base at V and 4 bases at J, with 11 bases between. The CDR3 is made up of 14 amino acids. This chain's CDR3 is CASSEVVGAYEQYF. The CDR3 DNA follows: TGTGCCAGCAGTGAAGTGGTAGGAGCATACGAGCAGTACTTC.

CDR3 DNA sequence: TGTGCCAGCAGCTTTCTAGCGGGAGCGTATGAGCAGTTCTTC. Translating it yields CASSFLAGAYEQFF. The chain has TRBV5-5 and TRBJ2-1; 10 bases map to TRBD2. The CDR3 spans 14 residues. V shed 2 bases, J shed 8 bases, and the junction held 4 bases outside the gene matches. Germline lookup yields CDR1 SGHKS and CDR2 YYEKEE (reference sequence).

This clone was detected once. The chain recombines TRBV7-9 with TRBJ2-1; TRBD2 aligns across 7 bases. This CDR3 is built from 13 residues. The V segment lost 4 bases and the J segment 5 bases; nucleotides outside the gene matches: 2. The germline V gene encodes CDR1 SEHNR and CDR2 FQNEAQ (reference sequence). CDR3 region: CASSSGLDNEQFF. In nucleotides, the CDR3 is TGTGCCAGCAGCTCCGGACTAGACAATGAGCAGTTCTTC.

The chain employs TRBV5-1 and TRBJ2-2; possibly TRBD1 for D (5 bases). V dropped 6 bases and J dropped 4 bases, with 7 bases sitting between them. The CDR3 is 12 residues long. Germline V gene data show CDR1 as SGHRS and CDR2 as YFSETQ. In nucleotides, the CDR3 is TGCGCCAGCATGGGGCTCACCGGGGAGCTGTTTTTT. Protein sequence: CASMGLTGELFF.

The gene calls are TRBV29-1 and TRBJ2-1, with D perhaps given as TRBD1 or TRBD2 (7 bases each). V gave up 7 bases and J gave up 9 bases, with 10 bases separating them. The CDR3 length is 10 residues. Germline assignment: CDR1 SQVTM and CDR2 ANQGSEA. The CDR3 coding sequence is TGCAGCGCAGGGGGGGGTGAGCAGTTCTTC. This translates into CSAGGGEQFF.

The chain is built from TRBV14 and TRBJ1-1; no reliable D call. Trimming removed 4 bases from V and 10 bases from J, with 16 bases in between. The CDR3 runs to 13 residues. Germline V gene data show CDR1 as SGHDN and CDR2 as FVKESK. CDR3 amino acids: CASSPHRSVGAFF. CDR3 nucleotides: TGTGCCAGCAGCCCTCACCGCTCTGTAGGAGCTTTCTTT.

This clone was detected only once. The chain employs TRBV7-2 and TRBJ1-2; the D is unclear. The CDR3 runs to 14 residues. The germline V and J ends were trimmed by 5 bases and 4 bases, with 14 bases remaining between them. Germline V gene data show CDR1 as SGHTA and CDR2 as FQGNSA. In DNA form, the CDR3 reads TGTGCCAGCAGCCACGGAGGAGTTGGCTATGGCTACACCTTC. It specifies CASSHGGVGYGYTF.

The gene calls are TRBV9 and TRBJ1-3; the D is unclear. Trimming took 0 bases from V and 4 from J, leaving 8 bases between them. There are 14 residues in the CDR3. Germline values: CDR1 SGDLS, CDR2 YYNGEE. The CDR3 loop is CASSVAEGGNTIYF. The CDR3 nucleotides read TGTGCCAGCAGCGTAGCGGAAGGAGGAAACACCATATATTTT. The full variable domain, rest sourced from reference TRBV9 and TRBJ1-3, is DSGVTQTPKHLITATGQRVTLRCSPRSGDLSVYWYQQSLDQGLQFLIQYYNGEERAKGNILERFSAQQFPDLHSELNLSSLELGDSALYFCASSVAEGGNTIYFGEGSWLTVV.

This sequence joins TRBV9 and TRBJ2-7; 9 bases are a match to TRBD1. The V gene's germline CDR1 is SGDLS and CDR2 YYNGEE. The CDR3 runs 14 residues. Trimming at V came to 4 bases and at J to 5 bases, leaving 7 bases not matched to a gene. CDR3 protein: CASSSPGQGNEQYF. CDR3 sequence (DNA): TGTGCCAGCAGCTCACCGGGACAGGGCAACGAGCAGTACTTC.

This clone has a single count. The chain carries TRBV2 and TRBJ1-3; 10 nucleotides agree with TRBD1. This CDR3 is 14 amino acids long. Germline CDR1 reads SNHLY; CDR2 reads FYNNEI. The ends lost 6 bases at V and 3 bases at J; junction bases unmatched: 2. This CDR3 is CASSDRGHGNTIYF. DNA for the CDR3: TGTGCCAGCAGCGACAGGGGGCATGGAAACACCATATATTTT. Filled out from reference TRBV2 and TRBJ1-3, the complete variable domain reads EPEVTQTPSHQVTQMGQEVILRCVPISNHLYFYWYRQILGQKVEFLVSFYNNEISEKSEIFDDQFSVERPDGSNFTLKIRSTKLEDSAMYFCASSDRGHGNTIYFGEGSWLTVV.

V usage is TRBV7-9 and J usage is TRBJ1-2; TRBD1 agrees at 7 bases. The V and J ends lost 5 bases and 8 bases, in that order; junction bases with no gene match: 8. In germline, CDR1 is SEHNR, CDR2 FQNEAQ (reference sequence). CDR3 length: 13 amino acids. The CDR3 is CASSPGTVEGYTF. CDR3 coding DNA: TGTGCCAGCAGCCCAGGGACAGTGGAAGGCTACACCTTC.

The rearrangement uses TRBV5-6 and TRBJ2-7; D uncertain. V was clipped by 4 bases and J by 4 bases, with 6 bases between them. Germline V lookup: CDR1 SGHDT, CDR2 YYEEEE. This CDR3 is 11 amino acids long. The CDR3 DNA reads TGTGCCAGCAGCGGCCTGTACGAGCAGTACTTC. Translation gives CASSGLYEQYF.

The chain is built from TRBV7-9 and TRBJ2-7; 7 positions match TRBD1. After removal of 0 bases from V and 10 bases from J, the junction contained 9 bases not matched to a gene. The germline V gene has CDR1 SEHNR and CDR2 FQNEAQ (reference sequence). This CDR3 contains 14 residues. Written as DNA, the CDR3 is TGTGCCAGCAGCTTAGCAGACAGGGTGTTGGGACAGTACTTC. This codes for CASSLADRVLGQYF.

The gene calls are TRBV13 and TRBJ2-7, with 10 bases fitting TRBD1. Per germline, CDR1 PRHDT and CDR2 FYEKMQ (reference sequence). V dropped 5 bases and J dropped 5; count of bases not matched to a gene: 9. The CDR3 is 15 amino acids. The CDR3 bases are TGTGCCAGCAGCATGACCGGGACAGGGGAACACGAGCAGTACTTC. It encodes CASSMTGTGEHEQYF.

The chain joins TRBV7-9 to TRBJ2-1; unclear D gene. Trimming pared 0 bases from V and 0 bases from J, leaving 12 bases between. There are 17 residues in the CDR3. CDR1 SEHNR and CDR2 FQNEAQ come from the germline V gene (reference sequence). The CDR3 is CASSLAQDRSSYNEQFF. The CDR3 DNA reads as TGTGCCAGCAGCTTAGCCCAGGACCGCAGCTCCTACAATGAGCAGTTCTTC.

J is TRBJ1-1 and V is TRBV4-2, with 9 positions matching TRBD1. Germline V lookup: CDR1 LGHNA, CDR2 YNFKEQ. CDR3 length: 15 residues. Trimming at V came to 2 bases and at J to 4 bases, leaving 5 bases not matched to a gene. For the CDR3, the DNA is TGTGCCAGCAGCCAACGGACAGGGGCAGGCACTGAAGCTTTCTTT. Translation gives CASSQRTGAGTEAFF.

The V call is TRBV9, the J call TRBJ2-1, with D perhaps given as TRBD1 or TRBD2 (5 bases each). The CDR3 spans 11 residues. Germline CDR1 reads SGDLS; CDR2 reads YYNGEE. V gave up 2 bases and J gave up 13 bases, with 10 bases separating them. In nucleotides, the CDR3 is TGTGCCAGCAGCGTTCCGGGGCCTCAGTTCTTC. Its protein product is CASSVPGPQFF.

In this sample, this clone turned up a few times. This chain links TRBV7-9 with TRBJ2-1; D gene unclear. The ends were cut back, 1 base at V and 10 bases at J, with 8 bases in the middle. Germline V CDR1 and CDR2: SEHNR, FQNEAQ (reference sequence). CDR3 length: 12 residues. This CDR3 is CASSLDIREQFF. The CDR3 DNA reads TGTGCCAGCAGCTTAGACATCAGGGAGCAGTTCTTC.

The V call is TRBV6-6, the J call TRBJ2-1; D ambiguous. The germline gives CDR1 MNHNY, CDR2 SVGAGI (reference sequence). With 0 bases removed from V and 7 bases from J, the gap between germline ends came to 13 bases. The CDR3 consists of 15 residues. CDR3 bases: TGTGCCAGCAGTTACTCGATAGGGTACGCGAATGAGCAGTTCTTC. Encoded protein: CASSYSIGYANEQFF.

The gene calls are TRBV2 and TRBJ2-7; tentatively, D is TRBD2 (6 bases). The CDR3 covers 13 residues. Germline CDR1 is SNHLY and CDR2 is FYNNEI. The CDR3 nucleotides read TGTGCGATAAGGGGACTTTTAGCCTACGAGCAGTACTTC. Protein sequence: CAIRGLLAYEQYF.